This T cell receptor (beta chain) originates from a study of shared clonotypes between healthy human individuals. An assay was performed, and its level was deep. TCRdb's table, derived via immunoSEQ multiplex PCR, lists solely in-frame clones and lacks some. The data contain approximately 1.4 million clones, around 98% of them singletons. Caucasian adults residing in Nashville, Tennessee made up all the donors. General study points: Relative to memory subsets, naive subsets generally showed larger estimated richness.

On this clone itself: Its target is not known.

The CDR3 sequence is 14 residues long. Germline values: CDR1 PRHDT, CDR2 FYEKMQ (reference sequence). Trimming took 6 bases from V and 7 from J, leaving 18 bases between them. The sequence was obtained from a man aged 25 to 40 in good health. The V call is TRBV13, the J call TRBJ1-2; D gene unclear. Sample: naive CD4+ T cells sorted from blood. Indicated subset: CD45RA+ positively selected. In nucleotides, the CDR3 is TGTGCCAGCAGACTCTACGGGCGTTGGGGTGGCTACACCTTC. It specifies CASRLYGRWGGYTF.